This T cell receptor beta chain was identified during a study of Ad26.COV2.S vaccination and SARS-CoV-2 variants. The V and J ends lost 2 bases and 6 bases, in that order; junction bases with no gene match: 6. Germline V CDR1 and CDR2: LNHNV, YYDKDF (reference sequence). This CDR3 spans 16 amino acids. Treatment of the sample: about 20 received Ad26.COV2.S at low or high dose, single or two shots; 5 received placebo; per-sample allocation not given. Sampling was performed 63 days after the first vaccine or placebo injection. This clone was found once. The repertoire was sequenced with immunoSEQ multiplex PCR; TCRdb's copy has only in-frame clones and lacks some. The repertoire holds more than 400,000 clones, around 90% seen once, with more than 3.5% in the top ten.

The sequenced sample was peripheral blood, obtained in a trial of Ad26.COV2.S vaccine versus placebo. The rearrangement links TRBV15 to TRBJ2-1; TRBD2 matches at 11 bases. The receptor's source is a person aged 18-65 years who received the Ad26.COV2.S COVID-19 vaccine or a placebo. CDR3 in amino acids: CATSRKTSGRGNEQFF. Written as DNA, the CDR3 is TGTGCCACCAGCAGAAAAACTAGCGGGAGAGGCAATGAGCAGTTCTTC.